This note documents a single T cell receptor (beta chain) sequence. This sample was taken from a study of blood T cell repertoires in COVID-19. Study-level information: Samples came from the United States, Italy and Spain, spanning acute and convalescent COVID-19.

How the authors handled the data: It was from reference gene primer amplification that nucleated cell counts were estimated. Data came from immunoSEQ multiplex PCR; TCRdb stores just in-frame clones and leaves some out. That table furnishes V, J and clone size, whereas the DNA furnished D and trimming. The table includes 160,000 or so clones, 80% to 90% detected once. Those enrolled, adults aged about 18 to 89 years, came from around 24 US areas. Each participant's cohort was designated according to participant-reported clinical history. This sequence was found in a man in his fifties who had recovered from COVID-19. Specimen: PBMCs or T cells enriched from blood (not recorded which).

The CDR3 DNA reads TGTGCCTGGAGTGTACAAGTTGGTGAAAAACTGTTTTTT. Amino acid sequence: CAWSVQVGEKLFF. The J gene is TRBJ1-4, the V gene TRBV30; no clear D gene. The CDR3 runs 13 residues. V was trimmed by 0 bases and J by 7 bases, leaving 9 bases between them. Germline assignment: CDR1 GTSNPN and CDR2 SVGIG (reference sequence).